A single sample gave rise to the 4 T cell receptor beta chains below, sequenced in a study of blood T cell repertoires in COVID-19. Using immunoSEQ multiplex PCR, the repertoire was profiled, and TCRdb retains in-frame clones only, with some absent. This table has approximately 150,000 clones, approximately 84% appearing once. Sample: peripheral blood. These receptors were taken from a human donor with acute or convalescent COVID-19. The donor label of this sample is uncertain.

This clone showed up just a few times. The chain has TRBV7-2 and TRBJ1-5, with TRBD1 as a possible D gene (5 bases). V lost 2 bases to trimming and J lost 0 bases, with 8 bases between them. Germline CDR1 reads SGHTA; CDR2 reads FQGNSA. The CDR3 covers 15 residues. CDR3 protein: CASSLRGVSNQPQHF. The DNA of the CDR3 is TGTGCCAGCAGCTTACGGGGGGTTAGCAATCAGCCCCAGCATTTT.

The rearrangement joins TRBV19 to TRBJ1-3; 7 bases map to TRBD1. Germline assignment: CDR1 LNHDA and CDR2 SQIVND (reference sequence). The CDR3 runs 17 residues. The junction had 11 bases not matched to a gene; V was cut back by 6 bases and J by 0 bases. The chain's CDR3 is CASSPRGQGRSGNTIYF. The CDR3 nucleotides read TGTGCCAGTAGCCCGAGGGGGCAGGGCCGCTCTGGAAACACCATATATTTT.

The chain is built from TRBV20-1 and TRBJ1-2; no reliable D call. From germline, CDR1 is DFQATT and CDR2 SNEGSKA (reference sequence). The CDR3 totals 10 residues. Between the trimmed V and J ends, which lost 6 bases and 5 bases, there was a span of 7 bases. This chain's CDR3 is CSAGEYGYTF. The CDR3 coding sequence is TGCAGTGCCGGGGAGTATGGCTACACCTTC.

The chain joins TRBV4-2 to TRBJ1-4, with 9 bases fitting TRBD1. The CDR3 contains 19 residues. Germline assignment: CDR1 LGHNA and CDR2 YNFKEQ. The junction had 15 bases not matched to a gene; V was cut back by 7 bases and J by 0 bases. CDR3 nucleotides: TGTGCCAGCACAGACTCCGGGACAGGGAGAGGAGCAACTAATGAAAAACTGTTTTTT. It encodes CASTDSGTGRGATNEKLFF.